This T cell receptor beta chain emerged from a study of cytotoxic CD8 clonotypes in ibrutinib-treated CLL. Turning to the study itself: Productive templates per sample averaged roughly 270,000; productive rearrangements, 75,000 to 100,000. Findings and caveats of the study: Exceeding age-matched healthy donors, baseline clonality also tracked the counts of circulating CD8+ T cells. Patients with sustained remission and those progressing were sampled at differing times.

Looked up from germline, CDR1 is SEHNR and CDR2 is FQNEAQ (reference sequence). V lost 3 bases and J lost 4; bases outside the gene matches: 6. The CDR3 sequence is 15 residues long. The assay was immunoSEQ multiplex PCR, and TCRdb's table has in-frame clones only and misses some. The sample lists hundreds of thousands of clones, 60% to 75% occurring once. For TCR beta libraries, around 2 micrograms of genomic DNA were obtained from cryopreserved PBMCs. Details on this clone: Its antigen remains unidentified.

This sample comprised PBMCs, obtained after 24 months of ibrutinib treatment. This chain links TRBV7-9 with TRBJ2-5; 9 bases are shared with TRBD2. This clonotype originated in a human donor with chronic lymphocytic leukemia. The CDR3: CASSFSGSEGETQYF. Written as DNA, the CDR3 is TGTGCCAGCAGCTTTAGCGGGAGTGAGGGAGAGACCCAGTACTTC.